Presented here are 28 T cell receptor beta chains from one specimen sequenced in a study of shared clonotypes between healthy human individuals. Only CD45RO-negative cells positively selected for CCR7 counted as naive CD8 cells, so terminally differentiated effector memory CD45RA+ cells were excluded. Here immunoSEQ multiplex PCR was the method, and the copy in TCRdb shows in-frame clones only, minus some. The table records 2 million to 2.5 million clones, about 95% of them present only once. The specimen sequenced was naive CD8+ T cells sorted from blood. These receptors all stem from a man younger than 35 in good health.

Note on this clone: Since a much larger clone is just one base distant, this may be a read error. Because the CDR3's place on the DNA is in doubt, the DNA is left out and the CDR3 is given as listed by TCRdb. V is TRBV30 and J is TRBJ2-7. 12 amino acids form the CDR3, both terminal residues included. Germline assignment: CDR1 GTSNPN and CDR2 SVGIG (reference sequence). CDR3 sequence: CAWADGSYERYF.

The chain employs TRBV6-6 and TRBJ1-6; D unclear. Germline CDR1 and CDR2: MNHNY and SVGAGI (reference sequence). The length of the CDR3 is 13 residues. Trimming stripped 2 bases from V and 9 bases from J, with 8 bases between. This CDR3 reads CASSYDSGSPLHF. The CDR3 DNA is TGTGCCAGCAGTTACGATTCAGGTTCACCCCTCCACTTT.

About this clone itself: Other DNA sequences in the sample encode the same CDR3. This rearrangement joins TRBV2 to TRBJ2-1; TRBD2 matches at 10 bases. The J segment lost 4 bases and the V segment lost 4 bases, leaving 4 bases of the junction unmatched. Germline loops: CDR1 SNHLY, CDR2 FYNNEI. There are 15 residues in the CDR3. The CDR3 DNA follows: TGTGCCAGCAGTGGAGGACTAGCGGCTTACAATGAGCAGTTCTTC. This gives the protein CASSGGLAAYNEQFF.

About this clone: Other DNA variants within this sample encode the same CDR3. The V gene is TRBV6-1, the J gene TRBJ2-7; D is ambiguous. Germline lookup yields CDR1 MNHNS and CDR2 SASEGT. There are 13 residues in the CDR3. V lost 1 base and J lost 3, with 7 bases in between. The CDR3 reads CASSEGVIYEQYF. CDR3 sequence (DNA): TGTGCCAGCAGTGAAGGAGTCATCTACGAGCAGTACTTC.

V is TRBV4-1 and J is TRBJ2-7, with TRBD1 as a possible D gene (6 bases). The V end was cut by 0 bases, the J end by 3 bases, with 15 bases between. Germline V CDR1 and CDR2: MGHRA, YSYEKL. This CDR3 is 16 amino acids long. The CDR3 region has the DNA TGCGCCAGCAGCCAAGAATCGACAGGCGGATACTACGAGCAGTACTTC. Translated: CASSQESTGGYYEQYF.

The chain combines TRBV5-6 with TRBJ2-5; 12 nucleotides agree with TRBD2. J gave up 5 bases and V 2 bases, and 7 bases lay outside the gene matches. The CDR3 sequence is 16 residues long. CDR1 and CDR2 (germline): SGHDT, YYEEEE. CDR3 loop: CASSFLTSGSSETQYF. The CDR3 DNA is TGTGCCAGCAGCTTCTTGACTAGCGGGAGTTCTGAGACCCAGTACTTC. The variable domain in full, completed from reference TRBV5-6 and TRBJ2-5, reads DAGVTQSPTHLIKTRGQQVTLRCSPKSGHDTVSWYQQALGQGPQFIFQYYEEEERQRGNFPDRFSGHQFPNYSSELNVNALLLGDSALYLCASSFLTSGSSETQYFGPGTRLLVL.

The CDR3 is CAWSLPSRYEQYF. CDR3 DNA: TGTGCCTGGAGTCTCCCAAGTCGGTACGAGCAGTACTTC. The V gene is TRBV30, the J gene TRBJ2-7; D unclear. V lost 2 bases, J lost 4 bases, and 12 bases lay in between. The germline V gene has CDR1 GTSNPN and CDR2 SVGIG (reference sequence). This CDR3 has 13 amino acids.

V gene TRBV5-1 combines with J gene TRBJ2-7, with 9 positions matching TRBD2. The CDR3 loop spans 14 amino acids. Trimming at V came to 1 base and at J to 2 bases, leaving 1 base not matched to a gene. Looked up from germline, CDR1 is SGHRS and CDR2 is YFSETQ. CDR3 sequence: CASSLLAGTYEQYF. The DNA of the CDR3 is TGCGCCAGCAGCTTGCTAGCGGGAACCTACGAGCAGTACTTC.

The V and J genes are TRBV7-9 and TRBJ1-3; 7 bases are shared with TRBD1. CDR3 size: 13 residues. V trimming: 10 bases; J trimming: 2 bases; junction bases outside the gene matches: 5. Germline V gene sequence: CDR1 SEHNR, CDR2 FQNEAQ (reference sequence). CDR3 amino acids: CAKTQGTGNTIYF. The CDR3 DNA follows: TGTGCCAAGACACAGGGGACTGGAAACACCATATATTTT.

V and J are TRBV5-6 and TRBJ1-2; D may be TRBD1 (6 bases). Germline assignment: CDR1 SGHDT and CDR2 YYEEEE. CDR3 size: 14 residues. The V end was cut by 2 bases, the J end by 4 bases, with 12 bases between. CDR3 protein: CASSFPGTSYGYTF. Here the CDR3 DNA reads TGTGCCAGCAGCTTCCCCGGGACAAGCTATGGCTACACCTTC. Based on the CDR3 plus reference TRBV5-6 and TRBJ1-2, the full variable domain is DAGVTQSPTHLIKTRGQQVTLRCSPKSGHDTVSWYQQALGQGPQFIFQYYEEEERQRGNFPDRFSGHQFPNYSSELNVNALLLGDSALYLCASSFPGTSYGYTFGSGTRLTVV.

This sequence joins TRBV5-6 and TRBJ2-3; no firm D call. This CDR3 is 17 amino acids long. V shed 0 bases and J shed 4 bases, with 18 bases lying between them. Germline assignment: CDR1 SGHDT and CDR2 YYEEEE. CDR3 coding DNA: TGTGCCAGCAGCTTGGTATTGGACCCTACCACCCCAGATACGCAGTATTTT. This codes for CASSLVLDPTTPDTQYF. Looking up the rest from reference TRBV5-6 and TRBJ2-3 gives the full variable domain: DAGVTQSPTHLIKTRGQQVTLRCSPKSGHDTVSWYQQALGQGPQFIFQYYEEEERQRGNFPDRFSGHQFPNYSSELNVNALLLGDSALYLCASSLVLDPTTPDTQYFGPGTRLTVL.

The chain has TRBV5-1 and TRBJ2-7; 8 bases match TRBD1. The CDR3 is 15 residues long. Trimming took 4 bases from V and 1 from J; bases not matched to a gene: 7. The germline CDR1 and CDR2 sequences are SGHRS and YFSETQ. DNA for the CDR3: TGCGCCAGCAGCCCCTGGACAGGGAAATCCTACGAGCAGTACTTC. It translates to CASSPWTGKSYEQYF. Variable domain in full (rest from reference TRBV5-1 and TRBJ2-7): KAGVTQTPRYLIKTRGQQVTLSCSPISGHRSVSWYQQTPGQGLQFLFEYFSETQRNKGNFPGRFSGRQFSNSRSEMNVSTLELGDSALYLCASSPWTGKSYEQYFGPGTRLTVT.

This clone was observed a few times. This chain uses TRBV30 with TRBJ2-7; D unclear. Trimming took off 4 bases at V and 5 bases at J, with 12 bases between the two ends. The CDR3 has 12 residues. Germline V gene sequence: CDR1 GTSNPN, CDR2 SVGIG (reference sequence). The CDR3 here is CAWTQKGNEQYF. CDR3 nucleotide sequence: TGTGCCTGGACCCAAAAGGGTAACGAGCAGTACTTC.

The V call is TRBV9, the J call TRBJ1-2; 10 bases map to TRBD1. Looked up from germline, CDR1 is SGDLS and CDR2 is YYNGEE. CDR3 size: 17 residues. V was pared by 3 bases and J by 5 bases, with 13 bases of the junction left unmatched. The DNA for the CDR3 is TGTGCCAGCAGCGCCCAGACCGGGACAGGGGCGTCGTATGGCTACACCTTC. This codes for CASSAQTGTGASYGYTF.

V is TRBV18 and J is TRBJ1-5, with D unresolved. Germline-derived CDR1 and CDR2 are KGHSH and LQKENI. The CDR3 has 15 amino acids. Between the trimmed V and J ends, which lost 2 bases and 1 base, there was a span of 9 bases. CDR3 sequence reads: CASSPNISSNQPQHF. CDR3 nucleotides: TGTGCCAGCTCACCAAACATCTCAAGCAATCAGCCCCAGCATTTT.

The chain has TRBV9 and TRBJ2-3, with TRBD2 matching over 7 bases. The V and J ends lost 3 bases and 3 bases, in that order; junction bases with no gene match: 16. The CDR3 extends over 18 amino acids. Germline lookup yields CDR1 SGDLS and CDR2 YYNGEE. The CDR3 DNA is TGTGCCAGCAGCGGGGTCTTGGAAGGAGCGGGGTTGACAGATACGCAGTATTTT. Protein: CASSGVLEGAGLTDTQYF. The entire variable domain, with the rest obtained from reference TRBV9 and TRBJ2-3, is as follows: DSGVTQTPKHLITATGQRVTLRCSPRSGDLSVYWYQQSLDQGLQFLIQYYNGEERAKGNILERFSAQQFPDLHSELNLSSLELGDSALYFCASSGVLEGAGLTDTQYFGPGTRLTVL.

The chain uses TRBV10-1 and TRBJ1-1, with a weak D call TRBD1 (5 bases). V gave up 1 base and J gave up 3 bases, with 12 bases separating them. Per the germline V gene, CDR1 is WNHNN and CDR2 is SYGVQD (reference sequence). The CDR3 consists of 15 residues. The CDR3 here is CASSELGEQDTEAFF. CDR3 bases: TGCGCCAGCAGTGAGTTAGGGGAACAGGACACTGAAGCTTTCTTT.

The V gene is TRBV29-1, the J gene TRBJ1-3, with D maybe TRBD1 (6 bases). This CDR3 region has 14 residues. The V gene's germline CDR1 is SQVTM and CDR2 ANQGSEA. The V and J ends lost 5 bases and 2 bases respectively, with 13 bases between them. CDR3 nucleotide sequence: TGCAGCGTTTTACCTACAGGGACTGGAAACACCATATATTTT. This gives the protein CSVLPTGTGNTIYF. The full variable domain, rest sourced from reference TRBV29-1 and TRBJ1-3, is SAVISQKPSRDICQRGTSLTIQCQVDSQVTMMFWYRQQPGQSLTLIATANQGSEATYESGFVIDKFPISRPNLTFSTLTVSNMSPEDSSIYLCSVLPTGTGNTIYFGEGSWLTVV.

The V gene is TRBV4-1, the J gene TRBJ2-1; D may be TRBD2 (6 bases). V lost 6 bases and J 0 bases, leaving 12 bases between the germline ends. CDR1 is MGHRA, CDR2 YSYEKL, per germline. This CDR3 spans 15 amino acids. The CDR3 coding sequence is TGCGCCAGCAGACCCGGGGGAGGCTCCTACAATGAGCAGTTCTTC. This gives the protein CASRPGGGSYNEQFF.

The chain is built from TRBV30 and TRBJ2-7; D not certain. CDR1 GTSNPN and CDR2 SVGIG come from the germline V gene (reference sequence). The CDR3 is made up of 14 amino acids. V shed 1 base and J shed 7 bases, with 17 bases lying between them. The CDR3 bases are TGTGCCTGGAGTGGAGGTCTTACGTTAGAAGAGCAGTACTTC. Its protein product is CAWSGGLTLEEQYF.

This sequence joins TRBV27 and TRBJ2-3, with 13 nucleotides matching TRBD2. Germline loops: CDR1 MNHEY, CDR2 SMNVEV (reference sequence). The CDR3 runs 16 residues. V dropped 6 bases and J dropped 2; count of bases not matched to a gene: 5. CDR3 sequence (DNA): TGTGCCAGCAGCGCACTAGCGGGGGGGTACACAGATACGCAGTATTTT. Protein: CASSALAGGYTDTQYF.

V and J are TRBV7-9 and TRBJ2-5; 7 nucleotides agree with TRBD1. Germline CDR1 and CDR2: SEHNR and FQNEAQ (reference sequence). Trimming removed 5 bases from V and 0 bases from J; junction bases left unmatched: 9. There are 16 residues in the CDR3. In nucleotides, the CDR3 is TGTGCCAGCAGCAACCGGGACAGCGAATACCAAGAGACCCAGTACTTC. This sequence encodes CASSNRDSEYQETQYF.

On this clone itself: The sample holds other DNA sequences that translate to the same CDR3. The chain couples TRBV4-1 to TRBJ1-3; D gene uncertain. Germline V gives CDR1 MGHRA, CDR2 YSYEKL. V was cut by 0 bases and J by 1 base, with 7 bases left in between. The CDR3 runs to 15 residues. CDR3 sequence reads: CASSQEGVSGNTIYF. The CDR3 DNA reads as TGCGCCAGCAGCCAAGAGGGAGTTTCTGGAAACACCATATATTTT.

A note on this clone: Other nucleotide sequences in the sample specify the same CDR3. This sequence joins TRBV27 and TRBJ1-2; D is perhaps TRBD1 (5 bases). Trimming cost V 3 bases and J 2 bases, with 10 bases left between them. The CDR3 extends over 14 amino acids. Germline V gene sequence: CDR1 MNHEY, CDR2 SMNVEV (reference sequence). CDR3 amino acids: CASSFGGSNYGYTF. As DNA, the CDR3 is TGTGCCAGCAGTTTCGGGGGAAGCAACTATGGCTACACCTTC.

As concerns this clone: Other DNA variants within this sample encode the same CDR3. V usage is TRBV30 and J usage is TRBJ2-3; TRBD1 matches 8 bases. The germline gives CDR1 GTSNPN, CDR2 SVGIG (reference sequence). This CDR3 has 14 residues. Unmatched junction bases numbered 5, after V lost 5 bases and J lost 1 base. CDR3 nucleotides: TGTGCCTGGTCTCCGGGACAGGGCACAGATACGCAGTATTTT. It encodes CAWSPGQGTDTQYF.

A note on this clone: The identical CDR3 is also encoded by other nucleotide sequences in the sample. V gene TRBV29-1 combines with J gene TRBJ2-1, with TRBD2 as a possible D gene (5 bases). Germline values: CDR1 SQVTM, CDR2 ANQGSEA. Trimming cost V 4 bases and J 10 bases, with 8 bases left between them. This CDR3 has 10 amino acids. The CDR3 region has the DNA TGCAGCGTTGTGACGGGGGAGCAGTTCTTC. This sequence encodes CSVVTGEQFF.

The chain combines TRBV19 with TRBJ2-1, with 9 bases matching TRBD2. The CDR3 covers 15 residues. With V trimmed by 2 bases and J by 5 bases, 4 bases remained unmatched. Germline lookup yields CDR1 LNHDA and CDR2 SQIVND (reference sequence). CDR3 sequence: CASSIRSSGNNEQFF. The CDR3 DNA is TGTGCCAGTAGTATAAGGTCTAGCGGGAACAATGAGCAGTTCTTC.

The J gene is TRBJ2-1, the V gene TRBV7-2; 7 bases fit TRBD2. The CDR3 is 15 residues long. Germline trimming cut 4 bases from V and 8 bases from J; bases unmatched to any gene: 11. CDR1 and CDR2 (germline): SGHTA, FQGNSA. The chain's CDR3 is CASSSDPTSVYEQFF. CDR3 coding DNA: TGTGCCAGCAGCTCCGATCCAACTAGCGTCTATGAGCAGTTCTTC.